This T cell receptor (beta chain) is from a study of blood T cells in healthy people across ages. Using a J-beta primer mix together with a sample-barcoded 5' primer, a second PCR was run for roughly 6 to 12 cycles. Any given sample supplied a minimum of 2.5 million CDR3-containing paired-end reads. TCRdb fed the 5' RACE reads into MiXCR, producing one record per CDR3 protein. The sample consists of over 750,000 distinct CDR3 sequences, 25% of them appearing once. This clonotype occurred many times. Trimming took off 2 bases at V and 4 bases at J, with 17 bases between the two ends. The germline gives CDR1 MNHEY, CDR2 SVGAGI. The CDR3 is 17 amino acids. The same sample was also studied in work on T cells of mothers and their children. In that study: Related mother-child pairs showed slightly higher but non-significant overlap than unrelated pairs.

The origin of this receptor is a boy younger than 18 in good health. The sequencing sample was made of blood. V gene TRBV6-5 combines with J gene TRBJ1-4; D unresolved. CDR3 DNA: TGTGCCAGCAGTTACCGGTCCTCAGTAATTGGTAATGAAAAACTGTTTTTT. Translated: CASSYRSSVIGNEKLFF.